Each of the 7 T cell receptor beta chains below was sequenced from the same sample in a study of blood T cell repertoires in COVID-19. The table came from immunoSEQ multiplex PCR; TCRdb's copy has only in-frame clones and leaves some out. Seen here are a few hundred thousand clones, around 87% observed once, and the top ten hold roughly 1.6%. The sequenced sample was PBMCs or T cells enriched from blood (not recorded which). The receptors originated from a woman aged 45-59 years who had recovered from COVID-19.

As DNA, the CDR3 is TGTGCCAGCAGCGTGGGTACGAGGGCCTACGAGCAGTACTTC. The encoded protein is CASSVGTRAYEQYF. The genes are TRBV9 and TRBJ2-7, with TRBD2 as a possible D gene (5 bases). V was shortened by 2 bases and J by 2 bases, with 11 bases between the two germline ends. The CDR3 covers 14 residues. CDR1 SGDLS and CDR2 YYNGEE come from the germline V gene.

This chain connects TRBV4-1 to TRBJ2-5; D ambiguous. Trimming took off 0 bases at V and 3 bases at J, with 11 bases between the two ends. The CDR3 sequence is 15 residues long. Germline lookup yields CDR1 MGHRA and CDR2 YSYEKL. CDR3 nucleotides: TGCGCCAGCAGCCAAGATGGGCCTTTTGAAGAGACCCAGTACTTC. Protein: CASSQDGPFEETQYF.

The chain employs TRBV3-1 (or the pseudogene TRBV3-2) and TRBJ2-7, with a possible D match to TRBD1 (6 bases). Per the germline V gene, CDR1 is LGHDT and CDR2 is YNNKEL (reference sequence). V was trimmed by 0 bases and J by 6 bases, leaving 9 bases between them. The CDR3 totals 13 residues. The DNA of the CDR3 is TGTGCCAGCAGCCAAGATTTAGGGGGCGAGCAGTACTTC. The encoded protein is CASSQDLGGEQYF.

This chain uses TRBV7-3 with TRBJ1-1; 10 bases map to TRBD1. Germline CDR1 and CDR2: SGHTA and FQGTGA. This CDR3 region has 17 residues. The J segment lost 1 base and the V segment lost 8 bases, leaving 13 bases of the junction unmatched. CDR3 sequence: CASRRHDRGPTNTEAFF. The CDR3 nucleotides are TGTGCCAGCCGCAGACATGACAGGGGGCCTACGAACACTGAAGCTTTCTTT.

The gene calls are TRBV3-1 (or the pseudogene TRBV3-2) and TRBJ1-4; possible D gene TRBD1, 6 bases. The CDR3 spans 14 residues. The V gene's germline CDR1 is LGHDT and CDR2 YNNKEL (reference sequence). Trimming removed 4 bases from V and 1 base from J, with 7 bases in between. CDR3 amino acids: CASSPRGTNEKLFF. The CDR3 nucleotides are TGTGCCAGCAGCCCCAGGGGAACTAATGAAAAACTGTTTTTT.

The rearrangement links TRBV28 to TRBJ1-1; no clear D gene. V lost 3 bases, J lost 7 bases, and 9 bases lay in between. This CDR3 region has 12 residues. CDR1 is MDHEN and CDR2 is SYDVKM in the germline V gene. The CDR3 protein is CASSLIQNEAFF. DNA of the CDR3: TGTGCCAGCAGTTTGATACAGAATGAAGCTTTCTTT.

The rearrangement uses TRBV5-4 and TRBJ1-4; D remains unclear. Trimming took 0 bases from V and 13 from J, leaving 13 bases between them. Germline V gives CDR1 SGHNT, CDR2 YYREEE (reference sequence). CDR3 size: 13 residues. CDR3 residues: CASSLEAGSRLFF. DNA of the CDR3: TGTGCCAGCAGCTTGGAGGCCGGTAGCAGACTGTTTTTT.